The 4 T cell receptor beta chains below all came from one sample that was sequenced in a study of molecular identifiers for immune sequencing clone quantification. TCRdb recomputed calls from the PCR reads with MiXCR, one row per CDR3 protein. The sample records about 10,000 distinct CDR3 sequences, around 20% being singletons. Sequenced sample: naive CD8+ T cells from blood, with Jurkat cell RNA spiked in. Indicated subset: FACS-sorted CD8+CD4-CCR7+CD45RA+ naive T cells. Receptors originate from a human donor in good health. Some libraries in this study had Jurkat cell RNA spiked in.

Sample share makes this clonotype medium-sized. This sequence joins TRBV19 and TRBJ2-3; D may be TRBD2 (7 bases). Germline CDR1 reads LNHDA; CDR2 reads SQIVND (reference sequence). The CDR3 sequence is 13 residues long. Trimming took 11 bases from V and 4 from J, leaving 16 bases between them. As DNA, the CDR3 is TGTGCCTCCTCGGCGGGGGCCCCAGATACGCAGTATTTT. This codes for CASSAGAPDTQYF.

As regards this clonotype: A much more abundant neighbour one base away suggests this may be a read error. This chain uses TRBV3-1 with TRBJ2-1; 9 bases are shared with TRBD2. This CDR3 spans 16 amino acids. V was pared by 3 bases and J by 5 bases, with 8 bases of the junction left unmatched. The V gene's germline CDR1 is LGHDT and CDR2 YNNKEL (reference sequence). CDR3 sequence: CASSQSAGGLDNEQFF. DNA of the CDR3: TGTGCCAGCAGCCAGAGCGCGGGAGGGTTGGACAATGAGCAGTTCTTC.

Of note for this clonotype: This sequence may be a read error, since a much larger clone differs from it by one base. The chain combines TRBV3-1 with TRBJ2-7, with 8 bases lining up with TRBD2. CDR1 and CDR2 from the germline V gene are LGHDT and YNNKEL (reference sequence). The CDR3 extends over 14 amino acids. The CDR3 region has the DNA TGTGCCAGCAGCCTTAGCGGGGTCGTCTACGAGCAGTGCTTC. Its translation is CASSLSGVVYEQCF.

This clonotype was counted at least ten times. The chain uses TRBV5-4 and TRBJ2-7; D call uncertain. The CDR3 is made up of 14 amino acids. Trimming cost V 1 base and J 2 bases, with 10 bases left between them. Germline lookup yields CDR1 SGHNT and CDR2 YYREEE (reference sequence). The CDR3 spells CASSLNLGAYEQYF. The DNA for the CDR3 is TGTGCCAGCAGCTTGAATCTCGGAGCCTACGAGCAGTACTTC.